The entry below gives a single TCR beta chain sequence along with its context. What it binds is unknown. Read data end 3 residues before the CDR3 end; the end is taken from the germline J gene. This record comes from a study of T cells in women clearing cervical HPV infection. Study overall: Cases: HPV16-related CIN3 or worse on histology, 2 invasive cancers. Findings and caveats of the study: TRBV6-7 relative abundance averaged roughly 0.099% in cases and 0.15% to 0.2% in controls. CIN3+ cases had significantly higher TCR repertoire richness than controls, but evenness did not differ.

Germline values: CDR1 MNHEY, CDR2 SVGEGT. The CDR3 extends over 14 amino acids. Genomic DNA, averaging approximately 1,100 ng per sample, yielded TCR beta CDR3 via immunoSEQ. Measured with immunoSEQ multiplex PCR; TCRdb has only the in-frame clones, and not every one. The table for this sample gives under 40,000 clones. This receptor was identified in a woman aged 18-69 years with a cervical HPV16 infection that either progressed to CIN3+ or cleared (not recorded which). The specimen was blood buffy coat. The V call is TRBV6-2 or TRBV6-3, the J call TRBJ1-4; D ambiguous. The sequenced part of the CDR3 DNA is TGTGCCAGTACCATGGGAGCGGACGGTTCACCA. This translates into CASTMGADGSP. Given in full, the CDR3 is CASTMGADGSPLFF.